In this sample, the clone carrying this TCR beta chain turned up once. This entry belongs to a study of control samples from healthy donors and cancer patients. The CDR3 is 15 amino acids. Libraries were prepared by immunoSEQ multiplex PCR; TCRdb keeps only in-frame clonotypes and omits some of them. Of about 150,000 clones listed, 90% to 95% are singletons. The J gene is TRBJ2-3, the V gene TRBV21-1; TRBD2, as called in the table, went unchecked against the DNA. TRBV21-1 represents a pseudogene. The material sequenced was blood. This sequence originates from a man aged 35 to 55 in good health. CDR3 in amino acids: CASSIREKGTDTQYF. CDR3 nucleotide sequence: TGTGCCAGCAGCATCCGGGAGAAAGGCACAGATACGCAGTATTTT.